The clone carrying this T cell receptor beta chain was detected only once. Germline V gene lookup returns CDR1 SGHRS and CDR2 YFSETQ. The CDR3 runs to 17 residues. V lost 3 bases to trimming and J lost 6 bases; unmatched junction nucleotides: 13. This record comes from a study of preoperative IRX-2 immunotherapy in early breast cancer. Documented treatment: preoperative locoregional IRX-2 cytokine immunotherapy. This phase Ib study tested locoregional IRX-2 cytokine immunotherapy given before surgery. TCRdb's table, derived via immunoSEQ multiplex PCR, lists solely in-frame clones and lacks some. The sample records more than 50,000 clones, approximately 94% being singletons.

This material was collected from a patient treated with IRX-2 immunotherapy. The chain has TRBV5-1 and TRBJ2-4; TRBD2 matches 9 bases. This TCR derives from a human donor with breast cancer. CDR3 sequence: CASSWGVAGAYPNIQYF. In DNA, the CDR3 is TGCGCCAGCAGCTGGGGTGTAGCGGGGGCTTACCCAAACATTCAGTACTTC.